This entry is about one T cell receptor (beta chain). This CDR3 contains 14 residues. J gave up 7 bases and V 3 bases, and 8 bases lay outside the gene matches. CDR1 and CDR2 from the germline V gene are SEHNR and FQNEAQ (reference sequence). Researchers ran the PCR with 60 Vbeta and 13 Jbeta primers. Repertoires were generated with immunoSEQ multiplex PCR, while TCRdb's copy carries only in-frame clones and drops some. The table lists roughly 100,000 clones, approximately 70% of them singletons. The source of the sample is a study of cytomegalovirus exposure and HLA in healthy donors. The chain recombines TRBV7-9 with TRBJ1-1; TRBD1 matches 7 bases. The receptor comes from a boy aged 5-17 years in good health and CMV-seronegative. Sequencing was done on a sample of PBMCs. The CDR3 sequence is CASSLGQFPLEAFF. CDR3 nucleotides: TGTGCCAGCAGCTTGGGACAGTTCCCCCTTGAAGCTTTCTTT.